These 20 T cell receptor beta chains were sequenced from one sample in a study of human T cells and chemical hapten exposure. The time point here: patch test 3, about 24 weeks after DPC sensitization. Stated treatment: therapeutic diphenylcyclopropenone sensitization with weekly scalp DPC. TCRdb analysed the RACE reads with MiXCR anew, one entry per CDR3 protein. The sample comprises approximately 110,000 distinct CDR3 sequences, under 35% of which are singletons, and less than 3% rests with the top ten. The sample here was whole blood, taken in connection with sensitization to the hapten diphenylcyclopropenone (DPC). All receptors derive from a man aged 35 to 55 with alopecia areata. Some clones in this sample may be carry-over from other donors' samples.

This clonotype was detected only a few times. The J gene is TRBJ2-1, the V gene TRBV5-1; possible D gene TRBD2, 5 bases. The CDR3 sequence is 15 residues long. Deletions cut 4 bases from V and 0 bases from J, with 11 bases between. The germline V gene has CDR1 SGHRS and CDR2 YFSETQ. The CDR3 reads CASSPGEISYNEQFF. The DNA for the CDR3 is TGCGCCAGCAGCCCTGGGGAGATCTCCTACAATGAGCAGTTCTTC.

This clonotype has a handful of counts. The chain couples TRBV29-1 to TRBJ2-1, with TRBD2 identical over 7 bases. The CDR3 contains 13 residues. The ends lost 4 bases at V and 7 bases at J; junction bases unmatched: 7. CDR1 is SQVTM, CDR2 ANQGSEA, per germline. The CDR3 bases are TGCAGCGTTGTGGGGAGGGTGGGGAATGAGCAGTTCTTC. Translation gives CSVVGRVGNEQFF.

The rearrangement links TRBV12-3 or TRBV12-4 to TRBJ1-5; D not resolved. The CDR3 contains 14 residues. The V end was cut by 1 base, the J end by 4 bases, with 8 bases between. CDR3 sequence: CASSLDSGNQPQHF. The CDR3 DNA sequence: TGTGCCAGCAGTTTAGATTCGGGGAATCAGCCCCAGCATTTT.

The sample holds one count of this clonotype. This rearrangement joins TRBV10-3 to TRBJ2-3; D may be TRBD1 or TRBD2 (5 bases each). Germline V CDR1 and CDR2: ENHRY, SYGVKD. V gave up 7 bases and J gave up 6 bases, with 17 bases separating them. There are 14 residues in the CDR3. The CDR3 loop is CAINGADEGDTQYF. Here the CDR3 DNA reads TGTGCCATCAATGGCGCTGACGAGGGGGATACGCAGTATTTT.

The chain employs TRBV9 and TRBJ1-3; D unresolved. The germline V gene encodes CDR1 SGDLS and CDR2 YYNGEE. V dropped 0 bases and J dropped 2 bases, with 12 bases sitting between them. CDR3 length: 16 amino acids. The DNA for the CDR3 is TGTGCCAGCAGCGTAGATTCCGGGATGCCTGGAAACACCATATATTTT. Translating gives CASSVDSGMPGNTIYF.

The table lists this clonotype with a count of one. V gene TRBV6-2 or TRBV6-3 combines with J gene TRBJ2-7, with D possibly matching TRBD2 (6 bases). V was cut by 10 bases and J by 3 bases, with 19 bases left in between. CDR1 MNHEY and CDR2 SVGEGT come from the germline V gene. The CDR3 totals 14 residues. The CDR3 protein is CATATGTGLYEQYV. The CDR3 DNA follows: TGTGCCACTGCCACTGGGACGGGACTCTACGAGCAGTACGTC.

V gene TRBV12-3 or TRBV12-4 combines with J gene TRBJ1-2; 8 nucleotides align to TRBD1. This CDR3 spans 13 amino acids. V shed 9 bases, J shed 2 bases, and the junction held 5 bases outside the gene matches. The CDR3 spells CARKTGANYGYTF. DNA of the CDR3: TGTGCCAGGAAGACAGGGGCAAACTATGGCTACACCTTC.

This sequence joins TRBV24-1 and TRBJ2-3, with 7 bases matching TRBD1. V was pared by 6 bases and J by 6 bases, with 11 bases of the junction left unmatched. The CDR3 runs to 15 residues. Germline CDR1 KGHDR, CDR2 SFDVKD. CDR3 sequence (DNA): TGTGCCACCAGTAATGACAGGGTCCCTGTGGATACGCAGTATTTT. This sequence encodes CATSNDRVPVDTQYF.

The chain employs TRBV5-1 and TRBJ2-7; possible D gene TRBD1, 6 bases. Between the trimmed V and J ends, which lost 1 base and 4 bases, there was a span of 12 bases. Germline assignment: CDR1 SGHRS and CDR2 YFSETQ. The CDR3 has 14 residues. The CDR3 loop reads CASSLTGSGYEQYF. CDR3 DNA: TGCGCCAGCAGCTTGACAGGGTCCGGGTACGAGCAGTACTTC.

This clonotype has at least ten counts. The rearrangement links TRBV27 to TRBJ2-7; D is possibly TRBD2 (5 bases). Trimming pared 5 bases from V and 2 bases from J, leaving 13 bases between. This CDR3 is built from 14 residues. The V gene's germline CDR1 is MNHEY and CDR2 SMNVEV (reference sequence). CDR3 bases: TGTGCCAGCAGTCGAAAGGACGGGACCTACGAGCAGTACTTC. Translating it yields CASSRKDGTYEQYF.

This chain joins TRBV20-1 and TRBJ1-4; possibly TRBD1 for D (5 bases). Germline CDR1 reads DFQATT; CDR2 reads SNEGSKA (reference sequence). This CDR3 region has 13 residues. Trimming stripped 4 bases from V and 8 bases from J, with 14 bases between. CDR3 bases: TGCAGTGCTACCAGGACACTTAGGGAAAAACTGTTTTTT. Translation gives CSATRTLREKLFF.

This clonotype has a handful of counts. The chain couples TRBV6-2 or TRBV6-3 to TRBJ2-5; 8 bases match TRBD1. J was trimmed by 4 bases and V by 4 bases; bases with no gene match: 2. The CDR3 spans 13 residues. Germline values: CDR1 MNHEY, CDR2 SVGEGT. This CDR3 reads CASSSGTGETQYF. CDR3 DNA sequence: TGTGCCAGCAGTTCCGGGACAGGAGAGACCCAGTACTTC.

This clonotype was detected a few times. The chain links TRBV20-1 to TRBJ2-2; TRBD1 aligns across 7 bases. Germline lookup yields CDR1 DFQATT and CDR2 SNEGSKA (reference sequence). The CDR3 consists of 14 residues. Trimming cost V 2 bases and J 3 bases; bases outside gene matches: 3. The CDR3 coding sequence is TGCAGTGCTAGAAAAGGGGGCCACACCGGGGAGCTGTTTTTT. This sequence encodes CSARKGGHTGELFF.

The rearrangement joins TRBV20-1 to TRBJ2-5; 9 bases map to TRBD1. Germline V gives CDR1 DFQATT, CDR2 SNEGSKA (reference sequence). V lost 5 bases to trimming and J lost 4 bases; unmatched junction nucleotides: 2. This CDR3 has 12 amino acids. CDR3 in amino acids: CSAGDRAETQYF. The CDR3 bases are TGCAGTGCTGGGGACAGGGCAGAGACCCAGTACTTC.

This clonotype was counted between two and nine times. V usage is TRBV6-2 or TRBV6-3 and J usage is TRBJ1-1; 8 nucleotides align to TRBD1. Germline lookup yields CDR1 MNHEY and CDR2 SVGEGT. This CDR3 contains 15 residues. Trimming took 6 bases from V and 0 from J; bases not matched to a gene: 6. The CDR3 DNA reads TGTGCCAGCAGCTCATGGGACAGGTTGAACACTGAAGCTTTCTTT. This codes for CASSSWDRLNTEAFF.

This clonotype has only a few counts. At one end, the junction sequence differs from germline, possibly due to a read error. The chain is built from TRBV7-9 and TRBJ2-3; no definite D call. This CDR3 is built from 12 residues. CDR1 is SEHNR and CDR2 is FQNEAQ in the germline V gene (reference sequence). CDR3 loop: CASSSDTYTQYF. The DNA of the CDR3 is TGTGCCAGCAGCTCCGACACATATACGCAGTATTTT.

The sample holds many counts of this clonotype. For the CDR3, the DNA is TGTGCCAGCAGCTTACAGCTGGGAGCTCGGCGGGAGACCCAGTACTTC. It encodes CASSLQLGARRETQYF. V is TRBV7-2 and J is TRBJ2-5, with D possibly TRBD2 on 5 matching bases. V dropped 2 bases and J dropped 5 bases, with 18 bases sitting between them. Germline V gives CDR1 SGHTA, CDR2 FQGNSA. CDR3 length: 16 amino acids.

This clonotype was observed a few times. The rearrangement links TRBV6-2 or TRBV6-3 to TRBJ2-4; 13 bases align to TRBD2. The germline V gene encodes CDR1 MNHEY and CDR2 SVGEGT. V shed 4 bases, J shed 0 bases, and the junction held 12 bases outside the gene matches. The CDR3 is 20 residues long. In nucleotides, the CDR3 is TGTGCCAGCAGTTTTCGGACTAGCGGGAGAGCCTATATAGCCAAAAACATTCAGTACTTC. This encodes CASSFRTSGRAYIAKNIQYF.

V is TRBV24-1 and J is TRBJ2-3; possible D gene TRBD2, 7 bases. Trimming took off 6 bases at V and 0 bases at J, with 15 bases between the two ends. This CDR3 contains 16 residues. Germline V gene data show CDR1 as KGHDR and CDR2 as SFDVKD. The CDR3 is CATSLGGAGSTDTQYF. DNA for the CDR3: TGTGCCACCAGTCTTGGGGGGGCAGGGAGCACAGATACGCAGTATTTT.

The V and J genes are TRBV4-1 and TRBJ2-1, with D uncertain. This CDR3 has 16 residues. The ends were cut back, 1 base at V and 4 bases at J, with 14 bases in the middle. Germline assignment: CDR1 MGHRA and CDR2 YSYEKL. CDR3 nucleotides: TGCGCCAGCAGCCAAGGGGCAATAGAGTTGTACAATGAGCAGTTCTTC. Amino acid sequence: CASSQGAIELYNEQFF.